This T cell receptor (beta chain) was identified during a study of identical twins. Overall study findings and caveats: Its conclusions, products of cross-sectional statistical analysis, did not come from following the same donors.

The CDR3 contains 16 residues. The junction had 8 bases not matched to a gene; V was cut back by 5 bases and J by 2 bases. Germline values: CDR1 MDHEN, CDR2 SYDVKM. This clonotype was seen more than once but under ten times. Its antigen remains unknown. TCRdb reprocessed the 5' RACE reads with MiXCR, giving one entry per CDR3 protein. The table lists roughly 260,000 distinct CDR3 sequences, approximately 8% of them singletons. The data also belong to a second study, concerning yellow fever vaccine responses in identical twins.

The receptor was isolated from a woman aged 18 to 35 in good health. This chain joins TRBV28 and TRBJ2-1; 8 bases agree with TRBD1. The specimen sequenced was CD8+ T cells sorted from blood. The CDR3: CASSLPGTGPYNEQFF. For the CDR3, the DNA is TGTGCCAGCAGTCTCCCCGGGACAGGACCCTACAATGAGCAGTTCTTC.